A selection of T cell receptor beta chains follows, all from one sample in a study of CD8 T cells in Susac syndrome. From the immunoSEQ multiplex PCR reads, TCRdb called clonotypes with MiXCR, one entry per CDR3 protein. The table lists about 280,000 distinct CDR3 sequences, 70% to 90% of them singletons, with around 0.11% in the top ten. The sequenced material came from CD8+ T cells from PBMCs. These receptors came from a human donor with multiple sclerosis. Each CDR3 is given with its conserved first and last residue. The D gene is left open where the match is weak. The size field is filled for only some rows; it gives once, few, many or a size class.

NA	TRBV4-2	TRBJ2-2	TRBD2	CASSPGTSGSFGIGELFF	TGTGCCAGCAGTCCCGGGACTAGCGGGAGTTTTGGGATCGGGGAGCTGTTTTTT
NA	TRBV7-9	TRBJ2-1	TRBD2	CASNSPGLAGANEQFF	TGTGCCAGCAACAGCCCCGGACTAGCGGGAGCGAACGAGCAGTTCTTC
NA	TRBV7-9	TRBJ1-5	NA	CASSYSLGGDLSNQPQHF	TGTGCCAGCAGCTATTCGCTTGGAGGGGACCTTAGCAATCAGCCCCAGCATTTT
NA	TRBV9	TRBJ2-1	NA	CASSVGGTQAEQFF	TGTGCCAGCAGCGTAGGTGGAACGCAGGCTGAGCAGTTCTTC
once	TRBV30	TRBJ2-7	NA	CAWSVSRSGWTYEQYF	TGTGCCTGGAGTGTGTCTAGGTCCGGGTGGACCTACGAGCAGTACTTC
NA	TRBV6-6	TRBJ2-1	NA	CASVRSYNEQFF	TGTGCCAGCGTCCGATCCTACAATGAGCAGTTCTTC
NA	TRBV6-1	TRBJ2-5	NA	CASSLPPDSQETQYF	TGTGCCAGCAGCCTTCCTCCGGACAGTCAAGAGACCCAGTACTTC
few	TRBV7-9	TRBJ2-7	NA	CASSPEGYEQYF	TGTGCCAGCTCACCAGAGGGCTACGAGCAGTACTTC
NA	TRBV27	TRBJ1-2	NA	CASSSPLRGYTF	TGTGCCAGCAGTTCCCCCCTGAGGGGCTACACCTTC
NA	TRBV6-5	TRBJ2-1	NA	CASSYQRSNYNEQFF	TGTGCCAGCAGTTATCAGCGCAGTAATTACAATGAGCAGTTCTTC
NA	TRBV20-1	TRBJ2-1	TRBD2	CSARGSGRAHEQFF	TGCAGTGCTAGGGGTAGCGGGAGGGCCCATGAGCAGTTCTTC
NA	TRBV10-3	TRBJ1-3	NA	CAALGAPGNTIYF	TGTGCCGCCCTGGGGGCGCCTGGAAACACCATATATTTT
few	TRBV6-2/TRBV6-3	TRBJ2-7	NA	CASSYPRVDYEQYF	TGTGCCAGCAGTTACCCCCGGGTCGACTACGAGCAGTACTTC
NA	TRBV9	TRBJ1-2	NA	CASSAGPAGYTF	TGTGCCAGCAGCGCAGGACCCGCAGGCTACACCTTC
NA	TRBV29-1	TRBJ2-1	NA	CSVLNGYEQFF	TGCAGCGTGCTAAATGGCTATGAGCAGTTCTTC
NA	TRBV5-6	TRBJ2-1	TRBD2	CASSAETSGRYNEQFF	TGTGCCAGCAGCGCCGAGACTAGCGGGAGGTACAATGAGCAGTTCTTC